This T cell receptor (beta chain) was retrieved from a study of T cells in Graves' hyperthyroidism and ophthalmopathy. Study-wide results and caveats: In the blood, most expanded thyroid clonotypes above 0.001 appeared as well.

The investigators amplified TCR beta CDR3 regions from RNA transcripts. First-round RT-PCR of the TCR CDR3 relied on the HTBI primer set. TCRdb reprocessed the multiplex PCR reads via MiXCR and lists one record per CDR3 protein. The table has roughly 380,000 distinct CDR3 sequences, roughly 13% seen once. The authors took PBMCs from 9.5 to 10 ml fresh peripheral blood. Trimming removed 0 bases at V and 4 bases at J, with 6 bases between. The germline CDR1 and CDR2 sequences are LGHDT and YNNKEL (reference sequence). The length of the CDR3 is 13 residues. This clonotype has a count of ten or more. Its antigen is undetermined.

This clonotype originated in a woman between 55 and 75 years old with Graves' hyperthyroidism. V is TRBV3-1 and J is TRBJ1-2; D remains unclear. The sample comprised blood. CDR3 residues: CASSQDGSYGYTF. The CDR3 DNA reads as TGTGCCAGCAGCCAAGACGGAAGCTATGGCTACACCTTC.